What follows are 23 T cell receptor beta chains derived from one specimen sequenced in a study of blood T cell repertoires in COVID-19. Here immunoSEQ multiplex PCR was the method, and the copy in TCRdb shows in-frame clones only, minus some. The sample lists 65,000 to 95,000 clones, around 90% seen once, with approximately 7.4% in the top ten. The sequenced sample was peripheral blood. Every receptor here comes from a man between 65 and 85 years old with acute or convalescent COVID-19.

The chain is built from TRBV6-5 and TRBJ1-2; D is possibly TRBD1 (5 bases). CDR1 and CDR2 (germline): MNHEY, SVGAGI. The CDR3 runs 15 residues. Trimming took off 6 bases at V and 1 base at J, with 15 bases between the two ends. The CDR3 sequence: CASSRTSTVNYGYTF. CDR3 bases: TGTGCCAGCAGCCGTACCTCGACAGTTAACTATGGCTACACCTTC.

This chain connects TRBV27 to TRBJ2-2, with 8 bases fitting TRBD2. The trim removed 5 bases at V and 4 bases at J, leaving 6 bases unmatched. The germline CDR1 and CDR2 sequences are MNHEY and SMNVEV (reference sequence). This CDR3 spans 15 amino acids. CDR3 bases: TGTGCCAGCAGTCTTAGCGGGGCGGTCACCGGGGAGCTGTTTTTT. Translated, it gives CASSLSGAVTGELFF.

The rearrangement uses TRBV10-3 and TRBJ1-2, with TRBD1 as a possible D gene (5 bases). The CDR3 covers 13 residues. Germline V lookup: CDR1 ENHRY, CDR2 SYGVKD. V lost 2 bases and J 7 bases, leaving 11 bases between the germline ends. DNA of the CDR3: TGTGCCATCAGTGAGGAGTCGGGGGGTGGCTACACCTTC. Translation gives CAISEESGGGYTF.

The chain recombines TRBV28 with TRBJ2-1, with 7 bases identical to TRBD1. The CDR3 is 14 residues long. Germline-derived CDR1 and CDR2 are MDHEN and SYDVKM. The junction had 6 bases not matched to a gene; V was cut back by 5 bases and J by 5 bases. This CDR3 reads CASSRIQGNNEQFF. CDR3 DNA sequence: TGTGCCAGCAGTCGAATACAGGGGAACAATGAGCAGTTCTTC. Using reference TRBV28 and TRBJ2-1 for the parts outside the CDR3, the full variable domain is DVKVTQSSRYLVKRTGEKVFLECVQDMDHENMFWYRQDPGLGLRLIYFSYDVKMKEKGDIPEGYSVSREKKERFSLILESASTNQTSMYLCASSRIQGNNEQFFGPGTRLTVL.

The J gene is TRBJ2-7, the V gene TRBV7-2; 9 bases are a match to TRBD1. In germline, CDR1 is SGHTA, CDR2 FQGNSA. This CDR3 is 14 amino acids long. V lost 5 bases and J lost 3; bases outside the gene matches: 5. The CDR3 sequence is CASSIGTGNYEQYF. CDR3 nucleotides: TGTGCCAGCAGCATCGGGACAGGGAACTACGAGCAGTACTTC.

The gene calls are TRBV5-5 and TRBJ2-3; TRBD2 agrees at 15 bases. The germline V gene encodes CDR1 SGHKS and CDR2 YYEKEE (reference sequence). With 3 bases clipped from V and 4 bases from J, the junction kept 3 bases outside the gene matches. The CDR3 totals 16 residues. CDR3 sequence (DNA): TGTGCCAGCAGCTCAGGACTAGCGGGAGGGGCAGATACGCAGTATTTT. Its protein is CASSSGLAGGADTQYF.

This chain links TRBV7-2 with TRBJ1-1; 7 nucleotides agree with TRBD1. Germline CDR1 reads SGHTA; CDR2 reads FQGNSA. The V and J ends lost 5 bases and 4 bases, in that order; junction bases with no gene match: 7. CDR3 length equals 14 residues. The chain's CDR3 is CASSPRQGRTEAFF. CDR3 sequence (DNA): TGTGCCAGCAGCCCCCGACAGGGACGCACTGAAGCTTTCTTT.

The chain employs TRBV19 and TRBJ1-2, with 9 nucleotides matching TRBD1. Germline V gene sequence: CDR1 LNHDA, CDR2 SQIVND (reference sequence). The CDR3 is 13 residues long. The V segment lost 7 bases and the J segment 6 bases; nucleotides outside the gene matches: 6. This CDR3 is CASTLQGADGYTF. DNA of the CDR3: TGTGCCAGTACTTTACAGGGGGCCGATGGCTACACCTTC. Drawing the rest from reference TRBV19 and TRBJ1-2, the complete variable domain is DGGITQSPKYLFRKEGQNVTLSCEQNLNHDAMYWYRQDPGQGLRLIYYSQIVNDFQKGDIAEGYSVSREKKESFPLTVTSAQKNPTAFYLCASTLQGADGYTFGSGTRLTVV.

The V call is TRBV3-1 (or the pseudogene TRBV3-2), the J call TRBJ2-2; TRBD2 matches at 9 bases. CDR1 is LGHDT and CDR2 is YNNKEL in the germline V gene (reference sequence). The CDR3 totals 15 residues. Trimming took 6 bases from V and 1 from J; bases not matched to a gene: 3. The CDR3, as DNA: TGTGCCAGCAGGCGAGCGGGGGGGAACACCGGGGAGCTGTTTTTT. This encodes CASRRAGGNTGELFF.

The chain couples TRBV10-1 to TRBJ1-4; 8 nucleotides match TRBD1. Germline loops: CDR1 WNHNN, CDR2 SYGVQD (reference sequence). CDR3 length equals 13 residues. V dropped 10 bases and J dropped 7; count of bases not matched to a gene: 8. CDR3 amino acids: CATNGTGGEKLFF. DNA for the CDR3: TGCGCCACCAACGGGACAGGAGGTGAAAAACTGTTTTTT.

The chain combines TRBV5-4 with TRBJ2-2; 12 nucleotides align to TRBD2. The CDR3 sequence is 17 residues long. Germline V gene lookup returns CDR1 SGHNT and CDR2 YYREEE (reference sequence). With 3 bases clipped from V and 7 bases from J, the junction kept 10 bases outside the gene matches. CDR3 in amino acids: CASSSLAGGVGIGELFF. Written as DNA, the CDR3 is TGTGCCAGCAGCTCACTAGCGGGGGGCGTTGGGATCGGGGAGCTGTTTTTT.

This chain connects TRBV19 to TRBJ1-4, with D perhaps matching TRBD1 (5 bases). Trimming stripped 7 bases from V and 5 bases from J, with 17 bases between. The germline CDR1 and CDR2 sequences are LNHDA and SQIVND (reference sequence). The CDR3 contains 15 residues. The CDR3 region has the DNA TGTGCCAGTAAGAACCGTGGGGCCGCAAATGAAAAACTGTTTTTT. Its translation is CASKNRGAANEKLFF.

The chain combines TRBV7-2 with TRBJ1-2, with D perhaps matching TRBD1 (5 bases). CDR1 SGHTA and CDR2 FQGNSA come from the germline V gene. V was trimmed by 1 base and J by 4 bases, leaving 13 bases between them. The CDR3 runs 15 residues. CDR3 DNA sequence: TGTGCCAGCAGCTTAGTGTTAAGGGGTATCTATGGCTACACCTTC. As protein: CASSLVLRGIYGYTF.

The chain is built from TRBV28 and TRBJ1-4; perhaps TRBD1 as D (5 bases). Trimming took 4 bases from V and 15 from J, leaving 27 bases between them. Looked up from germline, CDR1 is MDHEN and CDR2 is SYDVKM. The CDR3 has 16 amino acids. CDR3 DNA: TGTGCCAGCAGTTCAATCGGGGCAATCCCGCGGGAGTCGATGTTTTTT. Its protein product is CASSSIGAIPRESMFF.

The chain recombines TRBV6-5 with TRBJ2-1; 11 nucleotides line up with TRBD2. V gave up 5 bases and J gave up 7 bases; unmatched junction bases: 7. The CDR3 sequence is 15 residues long. CDR1 and CDR2 from the germline V gene are MNHEY and SVGAGI. CDR3 residues: CASSPGTSGKNEQFF. CDR3 in DNA: TGTGCCAGCAGTCCCGGGACTAGCGGAAAGAATGAGCAGTTCTTC.

The genes are TRBV5-6 and TRBJ1-2, with 7 positions matching TRBD1. The CDR3 length is 13 residues. Germline V gene lookup returns CDR1 SGHDT and CDR2 YYEEEE. The trim removed 0 bases at V and 6 bases at J, leaving 2 bases unmatched. The CDR3 protein is CASSLGQGHGYTF. CDR3 coding DNA: TGTGCCAGCAGCTTGGGACAGGGACATGGCTACACCTTC.

V is TRBV5-6 and J is TRBJ1-4; possible D gene TRBD1, 6 bases. The V gene's germline CDR1 is SGHDT and CDR2 YYEEEE. Trimming stripped 4 bases from V and 4 bases from J, with 11 bases between. This CDR3 contains 14 residues. The CDR3 region is CASSPRGINEKLFF. CDR3 nucleotide sequence: TGTGCCAGCAGCCCGAGGGGGATTAATGAAAAACTGTTTTTT.

The genes are TRBV18 and TRBJ1-5; the D gene is possibly TRBD1 (6 bases). CDR1 KGHSH and CDR2 LQKENI come from the germline V gene. CDR3 size: 15 residues. V shed 2 bases and J shed 5 bases, with 13 bases lying between them. The CDR3 region is CASSPGTLADQPQHF. CDR3 DNA: TGTGCCAGCTCACCAGGGACATTAGCCGATCAGCCCCAGCATTTT.

V gene TRBV9 combines with J gene TRBJ2-7, with 7 bases identical to TRBD2. The CDR3 runs to 15 residues. The germline V gene encodes CDR1 SGDLS and CDR2 YYNGEE. The V and J ends lost 4 bases and 3 bases, in that order; junction bases with no gene match: 10. The CDR3 DNA is TGTGCCAGCAGCCCCGGGGAGGGATCTCTCTACGAGCAGTACTTC. Amino acid sequence: CASSPGEGSLYEQYF.

The gene calls are TRBV6-1 and TRBJ2-2; possibly TRBD2 for D (6 bases). CDR3 size: 15 residues. Germline V gene data show CDR1 as MNHNS and CDR2 as SASEGT. V was pared by 3 bases and J by 6 bases, with 14 bases between. CDR3 in DNA: TGTGCCAGCAGTGATGGACGGGACTGGGCCGGGGAGCTGTTTTTT. Its protein product is CASSDGRDWAGELFF.

A few counts support this clone. The chain links TRBV10-3 to TRBJ2-2; 7 nucleotides align to TRBD1. Germline assignment: CDR1 ENHRY and CDR2 SYGVKD. V shed 7 bases, J shed 6 bases, and the junction held 5 bases outside the gene matches. The CDR3 is 13 amino acids. In nucleotides, the CDR3 is TGTGCCATCAATCAGGGGGTCGCCGGGGAGCTGTTTTTT. Translating it yields CAINQGVAGELFF.

This clone was counted only a few times. The chain couples TRBV2 to TRBJ1-6, with 7 bases aligning to TRBD1. V was clipped by 3 bases and J by 3 bases; unmatched bases: 2. From germline, CDR1 is SNHLY and CDR2 FYNNEI. The CDR3 has 15 residues. The CDR3 here is CASSDRDSYNSPLHF. The CDR3, as DNA: TGTGCCAGCAGTGACCGGGACAGCTATAATTCACCCCTCCACTTT.

The chain couples TRBV19 to TRBJ2-1; D perhaps matches TRBD2 (5 bases). The CDR3 totals 16 residues. Germline V lookup: CDR1 LNHDA, CDR2 SQIVND (reference sequence). Trimming removed 2 bases from V and 8 bases from J, with 19 bases in between. The CDR3 region is CASSISWAPGVDEQFF. The CDR3 nucleotides read TGTGCCAGTAGTATATCGTGGGCGCCCGGGGTGGATGAGCAGTTCTTC.